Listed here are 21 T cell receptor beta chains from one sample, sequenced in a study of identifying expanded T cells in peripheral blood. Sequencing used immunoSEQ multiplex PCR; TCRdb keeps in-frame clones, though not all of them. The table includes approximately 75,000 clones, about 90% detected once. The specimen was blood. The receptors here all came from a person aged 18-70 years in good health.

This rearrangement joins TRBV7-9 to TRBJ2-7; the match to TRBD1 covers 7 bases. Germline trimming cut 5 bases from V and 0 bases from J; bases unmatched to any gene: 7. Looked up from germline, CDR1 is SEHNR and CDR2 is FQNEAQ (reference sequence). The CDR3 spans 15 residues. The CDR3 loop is CASSLGQVASYEQYF. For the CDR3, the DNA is TGTGCCAGCAGCCTTGGACAGGTCGCCTCCTACGAGCAGTACTTC.

The CDR3 is CATGPPGGSGVYEQYF. CDR3 bases: TGTGCCACGGGGCCCCCCGGCGGTAGCGGGGTTTACGAGCAGTACTTC. The rearrangement links TRBV7-8 to TRBJ2-7, with 8 bases aligning to TRBD2. From germline, CDR1 is SGHVS and CDR2 FQNEAQ. V dropped 10 bases and J dropped 4; count of bases not matched to a gene: 18. The CDR3 loop spans 16 amino acids.

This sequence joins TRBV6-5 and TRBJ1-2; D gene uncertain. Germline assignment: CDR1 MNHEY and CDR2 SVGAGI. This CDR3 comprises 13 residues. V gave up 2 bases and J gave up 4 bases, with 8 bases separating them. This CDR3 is CASSYGFSYGYTF. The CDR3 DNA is TGTGCCAGCAGTTACGGCTTCTCCTATGGCTACACCTTC.

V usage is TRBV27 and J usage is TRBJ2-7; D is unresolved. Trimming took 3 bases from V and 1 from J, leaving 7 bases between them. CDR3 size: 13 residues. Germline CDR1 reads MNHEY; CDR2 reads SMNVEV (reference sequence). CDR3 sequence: CASSLRKSYEQYF. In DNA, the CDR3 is TGTGCCAGCAGTTTGCGCAAGTCCTACGAGCAGTACTTC.

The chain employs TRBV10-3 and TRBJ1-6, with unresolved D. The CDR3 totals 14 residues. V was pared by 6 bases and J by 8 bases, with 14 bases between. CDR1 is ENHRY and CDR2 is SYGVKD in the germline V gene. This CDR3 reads CAIRSDPWDSPLHF. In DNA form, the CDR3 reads TGTGCCATCAGATCGGACCCGTGGGATTCACCCCTCCACTTT.

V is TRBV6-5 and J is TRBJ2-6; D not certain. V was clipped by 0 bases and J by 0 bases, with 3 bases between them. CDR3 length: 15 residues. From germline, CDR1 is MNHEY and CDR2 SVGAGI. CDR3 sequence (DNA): TGTGCCAGCAGTTACTCGAACTCTGGGGCCAACGTCCTGACTTTC. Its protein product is CASSYSNSGANVLTF.

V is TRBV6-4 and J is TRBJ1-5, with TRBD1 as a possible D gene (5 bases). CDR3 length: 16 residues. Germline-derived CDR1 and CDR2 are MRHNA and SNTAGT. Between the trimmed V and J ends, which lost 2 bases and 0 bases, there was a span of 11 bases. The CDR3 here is CASSDVGTDSNQPQHF. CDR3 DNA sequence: TGTGCCAGCAGTGACGTCGGGACGGATAGCAATCAGCCCCAGCATTTT.

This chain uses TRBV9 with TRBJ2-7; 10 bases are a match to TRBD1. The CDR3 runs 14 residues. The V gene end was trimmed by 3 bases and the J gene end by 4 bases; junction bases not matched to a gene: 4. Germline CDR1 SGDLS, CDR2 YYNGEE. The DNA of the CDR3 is TGTGCCAGCAGCGCGCCGGGACAGGGGTACGAGCAGTACTTC. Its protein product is CASSAPGQGYEQYF.

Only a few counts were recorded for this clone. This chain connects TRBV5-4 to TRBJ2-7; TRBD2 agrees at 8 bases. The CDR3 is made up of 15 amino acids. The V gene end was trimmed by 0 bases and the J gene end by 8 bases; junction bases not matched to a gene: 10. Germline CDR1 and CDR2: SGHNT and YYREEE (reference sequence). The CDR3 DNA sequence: TGTGCCAGCAGCTTGGGTAGCGGGGCCCATAGGCAGCAGTACTTC. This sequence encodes CASSLGSGAHRQQYF.

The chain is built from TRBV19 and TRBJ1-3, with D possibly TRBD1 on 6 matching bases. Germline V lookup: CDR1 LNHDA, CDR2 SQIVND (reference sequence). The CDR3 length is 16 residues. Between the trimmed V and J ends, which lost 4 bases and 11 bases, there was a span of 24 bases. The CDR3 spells CASSTLRDKNRGAIYF. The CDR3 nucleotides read TGTGCCAGTAGTACCCTCCGGGACAAAAATCGCGGGGCCATATATTTT.

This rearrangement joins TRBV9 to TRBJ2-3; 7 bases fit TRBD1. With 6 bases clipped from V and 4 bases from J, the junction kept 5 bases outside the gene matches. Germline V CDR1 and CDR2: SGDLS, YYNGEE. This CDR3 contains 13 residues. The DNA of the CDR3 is TGTGCCAGCAATGCAGGGGGAGCAGATACGCAGTATTTT. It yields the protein CASNAGGADTQYF.

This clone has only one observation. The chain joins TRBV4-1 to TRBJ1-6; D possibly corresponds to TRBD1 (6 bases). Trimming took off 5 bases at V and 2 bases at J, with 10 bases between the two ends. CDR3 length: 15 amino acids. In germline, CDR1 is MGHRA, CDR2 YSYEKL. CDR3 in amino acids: CASSNRQAYNSPLHF. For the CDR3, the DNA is TGCGCCAGCAGCAATCGACAGGCCTATAATTCACCCCTCCACTTT.

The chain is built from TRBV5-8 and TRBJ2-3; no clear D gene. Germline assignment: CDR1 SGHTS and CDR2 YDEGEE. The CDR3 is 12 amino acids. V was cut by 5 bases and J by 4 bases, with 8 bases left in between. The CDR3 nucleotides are TGTGCCAGCAGTACTGGTGCAGATACGCAGTATTTT. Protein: CASSTGADTQYF.

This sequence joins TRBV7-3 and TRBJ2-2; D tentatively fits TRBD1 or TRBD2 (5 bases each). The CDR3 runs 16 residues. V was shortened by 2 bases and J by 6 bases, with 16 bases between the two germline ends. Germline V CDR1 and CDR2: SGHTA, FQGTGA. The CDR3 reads CASSLLGAGSAGELFF. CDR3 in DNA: TGTGCCAGCAGCTTACTCGGGGCAGGTTCGGCCGGGGAGCTGTTTTTT. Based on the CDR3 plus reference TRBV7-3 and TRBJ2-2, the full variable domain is GAGVSQTPSNKVTEKGKYVELRCDPISGHTALYWYRQSLGQGPEFLIYFQGTGAADDSGLPNDRFFAVRPEGSVSTLKIQRTERGDSAVYLCASSLLGAGSAGELFFGEGSRLTVL.

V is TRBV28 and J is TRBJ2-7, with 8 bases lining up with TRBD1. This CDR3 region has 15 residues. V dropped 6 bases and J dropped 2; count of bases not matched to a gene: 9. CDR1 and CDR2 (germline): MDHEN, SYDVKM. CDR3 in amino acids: CASSLPTGVPYEQYF. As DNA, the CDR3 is TGTGCCAGCAGCCTCCCGACAGGGGTTCCCTACGAGCAGTACTTC.

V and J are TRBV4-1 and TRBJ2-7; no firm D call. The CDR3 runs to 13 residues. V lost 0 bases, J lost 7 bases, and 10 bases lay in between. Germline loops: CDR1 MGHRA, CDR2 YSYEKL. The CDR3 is CASSQDQAREQYF. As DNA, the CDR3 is TGCGCCAGCAGCCAAGATCAAGCAAGGGAGCAGTACTTC.

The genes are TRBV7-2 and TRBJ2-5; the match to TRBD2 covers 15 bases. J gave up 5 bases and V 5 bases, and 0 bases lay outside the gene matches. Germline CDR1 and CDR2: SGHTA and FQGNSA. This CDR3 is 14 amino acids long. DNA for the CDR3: TGTGCCAGCAGCGGGACTAGCGGGGGGGAGACCCAGTACTTC. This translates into CASSGTSGGETQYF.

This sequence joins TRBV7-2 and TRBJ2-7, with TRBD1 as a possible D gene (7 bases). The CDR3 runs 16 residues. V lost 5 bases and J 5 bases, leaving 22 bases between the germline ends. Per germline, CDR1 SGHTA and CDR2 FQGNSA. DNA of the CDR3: TGTGCCAGCAGCCCAATAGGGGGGAGACAGGGCGACGAGCAGTACTTC. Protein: CASSPIGGRQGDEQYF. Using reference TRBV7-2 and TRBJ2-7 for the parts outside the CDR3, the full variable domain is GAGVSQSPSNKVTEKGKDVELRCDPISGHTALYWYRQSLGQGLEFLIYFQGNSAPDKSGLPSDRFSAERTGGSVSTLTIQRTQQEDSAVYLCASSPIGGRQGDEQYFGPGTRLTVT.

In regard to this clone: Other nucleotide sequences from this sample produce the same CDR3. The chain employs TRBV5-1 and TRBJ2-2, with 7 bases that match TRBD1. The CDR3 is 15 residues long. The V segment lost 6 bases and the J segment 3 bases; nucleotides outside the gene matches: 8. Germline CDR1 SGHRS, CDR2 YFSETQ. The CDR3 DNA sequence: TGCGCCAGCACCTCTAGGGGGCAGGACACCGGGGAGCTGTTTTTT. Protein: CASTSRGQDTGELFF.

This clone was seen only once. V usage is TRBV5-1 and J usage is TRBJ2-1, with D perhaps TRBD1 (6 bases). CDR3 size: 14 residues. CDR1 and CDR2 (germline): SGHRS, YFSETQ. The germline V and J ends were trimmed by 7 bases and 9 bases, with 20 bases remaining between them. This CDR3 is CASAWAAGAREQFF. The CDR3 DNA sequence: TGCGCCAGCGCCTGGGCGGCAGGGGCCCGTGAGCAGTTCTTC.

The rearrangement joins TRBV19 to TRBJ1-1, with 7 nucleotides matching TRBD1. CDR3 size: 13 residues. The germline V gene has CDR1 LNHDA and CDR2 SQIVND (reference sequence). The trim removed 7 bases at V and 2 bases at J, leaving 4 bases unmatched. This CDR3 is CASTHRGNTEAFF. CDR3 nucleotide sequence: TGTGCCAGTACACACAGGGGAAACACTGAAGCTTTCTTT.